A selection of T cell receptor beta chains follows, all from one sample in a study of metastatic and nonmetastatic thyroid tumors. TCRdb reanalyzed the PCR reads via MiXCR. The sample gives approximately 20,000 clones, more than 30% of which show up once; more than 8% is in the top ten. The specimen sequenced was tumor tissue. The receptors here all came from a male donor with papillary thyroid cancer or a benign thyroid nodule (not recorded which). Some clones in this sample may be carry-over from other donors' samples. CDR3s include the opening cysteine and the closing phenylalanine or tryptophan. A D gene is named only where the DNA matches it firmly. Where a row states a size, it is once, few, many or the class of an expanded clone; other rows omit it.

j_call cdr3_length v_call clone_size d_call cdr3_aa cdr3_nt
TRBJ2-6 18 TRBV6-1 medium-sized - CASSEEDGGISGANVLTF TGTGCCAGCAGTGAAGAGGACGGAGGGATCTCTGGGGCCAACGTCCTGACTTTC
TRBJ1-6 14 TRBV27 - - CASSFLGGDSPLHF TGTGCCAGCAGTTTCTTAGGTGGTGATTCACCCCTCCACTTT
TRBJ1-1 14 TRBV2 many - CASSEALQNTEAFF TGTGCCAGCAGTGAAGCGCTTCAGAACACTGAAGCTTTCTTT
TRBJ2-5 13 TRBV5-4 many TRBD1 CASSLGQQETQYF TGTGCCAGCAGCCTGGGACAGCAAGAGACCCAGTACTTC
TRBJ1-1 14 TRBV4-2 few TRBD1 CASAGTGANTEAFF TGTGCCAGCGCTGGGACAGGGGCGAACACTGAAGCTTTCTTT
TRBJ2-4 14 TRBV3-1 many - CASSQWGTKNIQYF TGTGCCAGCAGCCAATGGGGAACCAAAAACATTCAGTACTTC
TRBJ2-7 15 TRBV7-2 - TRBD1 CASSFGQGGAYEQYF TGTGCCAGCAGCTTCGGACAGGGTGGTGCCTACGAGCAGTACTTC
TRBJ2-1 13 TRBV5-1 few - CASKLATNDEQFF TGCGCCAGCAAATTGGCTACGAACGATGAGCAGTTCTTC
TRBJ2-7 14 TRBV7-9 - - CASNPWGPEGEQYF TGTGCCAGCAATCCATGGGGGCCCGAGGGCGAGCAGTACTTC
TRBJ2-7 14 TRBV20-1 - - CSSGMSWYSYEQYF TGCAGTTCGGGGATGTCGTGGTACTCCTACGAGCAGTACTTC
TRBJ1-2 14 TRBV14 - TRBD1 CASSQTGTAYGYTF TGTGCCAGCAGCCAGACCGGGACAGCTTATGGCTACACCTTC
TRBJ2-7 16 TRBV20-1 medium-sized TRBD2 CSASNLGLAGGYEQYF TGCAGTGCTAGCAACCTCGGACTAGCGGGAGGATACGAGCAGTACTTC
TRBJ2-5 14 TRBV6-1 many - CASSVRTGLETQYF TGTGCCAGCAGTGTCCGTACAGGGCTCGAGACCCAGTACTTC
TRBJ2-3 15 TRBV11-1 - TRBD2 CASSRLAGVSDTQYF TGTGCCAGCAGCCGACTAGCGGGAGTATCTGATACGCAGTATTTT
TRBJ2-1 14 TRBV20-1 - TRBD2 CSAPGPSGNNEQFF TGCAGTGCCCCGGGGCCTAGCGGGAACAATGAGCAGTTCTTC
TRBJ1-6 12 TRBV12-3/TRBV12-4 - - CASNKGDSPLHF TGTGCCAGCAACAAGGGCGATTCACCCCTCCACTTT
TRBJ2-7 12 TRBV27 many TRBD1 CASRSGQARQYF TGTGCCAGCAGATCCGGACAGGCCCGACAGTACTTC
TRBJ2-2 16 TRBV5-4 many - CASSLRGGANTGELFF TGTGCCAGCAGCTTGAGGGGAGGAGCGAACACCGGGGAGCTGTTTTTT
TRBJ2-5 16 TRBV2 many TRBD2 CASSRGLAGGLETQYF TGTGCCAGCAGTCGCGGACTAGCGGGAGGTCTGGAGACCCAGTACTTC
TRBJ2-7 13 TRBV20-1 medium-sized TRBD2 CSARGLAGYEQYF TGCAGTGCTAGAGGACTAGCGGGCTACGAGCAGTACTTC
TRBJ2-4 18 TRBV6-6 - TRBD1 CASITSGTGTMAKNIQYF TGTGCCAGCATTACTTCCGGGACAGGGACGATGGCCAAAAACATTCAGTACTTC
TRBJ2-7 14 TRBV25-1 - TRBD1 CASSPQTGDDGQYF TGTGCCAGCAGTCCCCAGACAGGGGATGACGGGCAGTACTTC
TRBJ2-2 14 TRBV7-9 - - CASIFRGVAGELFF TGTGCCAGCATCTTTCGAGGAGTAGCCGGGGAGCTGTTTTTT
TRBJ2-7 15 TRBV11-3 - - CASSSIRDLAYEQYF TGTGCCAGCAGCTCGATCAGGGACCTGGCTTACGAGCAGTACTTC
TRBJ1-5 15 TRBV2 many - CASSEEGLGNQPQHF TGTGCCAGCAGTGAAGAGGGGCTGGGCAATCAGCCCCAGCATTTT
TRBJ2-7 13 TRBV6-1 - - CASSETRSYEQYF TGTGCCAGCAGTGAAACACGTTCCTACGAGCAGTACTTC
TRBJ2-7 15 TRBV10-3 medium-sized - CAISAPGMGAHEQYF TGTGCCATCAGTGCCCCTGGGATGGGAGCCCACGAGCAGTACTTC
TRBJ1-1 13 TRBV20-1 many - CSALGFMNTEAFF TGCAGTGCCTTGGGATTCATGAACACTGAAGCTTTCTTT